This TCR beta chain was captured by sequencing in a study of cytomegalovirus exposure and HLA in healthy donors. Looking at the study overall: Later analysis reported that the roughly 110 validation repertoires shared the platform of the approximately 690 first-cohort repertoires.

Study results and limitations: As was reported, the classifier diagnosed cytomegalovirus status with high specificity and sensitivity. The study listed about 150 cytomegalovirus-associated TCR beta chains. Confirmation was obtained in vitro that a few CMV-associated chains are specific for CMV antigens.

Germline lookup yields CDR1 SGHAT and CDR2 FQNNGV. V was clipped by 2 bases and J by 2 bases; unmatched bases: 1. The CDR3 totals 15 residues. Sequencing was performed with immunoSEQ multiplex PCR; in TCRdb, only in-frame clones are kept and a portion is missing. Of some 180,000 clones in the sample, around nine tenths are singletons; the top ten hold 6.5% to 7.5%. Of note for this clone: Antigen: not known.

The source is a man under 40 in good health and CMV-seropositive. Sequencing was performed on PBMCs. This rearrangement joins TRBV11-2 to TRBJ1-5; the match to TRBD1 covers 9 bases. The CDR3 sequence: CASSLTGGGNQPQHF. DNA for the CDR3: TGTGCCAGCAGCTTAACAGGGGGCGGCAATCAGCCCCAGCATTTT. Variable domain in full (rest from reference TRBV11-2 and TRBJ1-5): EAGVAQSPRYKIIEKRQSVAFWCNPISGHATLYWYQQILGQGPKLLIQFQNNGVVDDSQLPKDRFSAERLKGVDSTLKIQPAKLEDSAVYLCASSLTGGGNQPQHFGDGTRLSIL.